The entry below gives a single TCR beta chain sequence along with its context. What antigen it recognizes has not been identified. No much larger clonotype is one base removed from it; base qualities were not supplied. The data stem from a study of PD-1 blockade in classical Hodgkin lymphoma (dated by TCRdb to 2020 to 2021). Some background on the complete study: Nivolumab dosing was 3 mg/kg intravenously every 2 weeks, continuing until either disease progression or unacceptable toxicity. A peripheral blood immune signature of response to PD-1 blockade in classical Hodgkin lymphoma was defined using TCR beta sequencing and CyTOF. What the research found in general, with its limitations: By C4D1, a significant rise was seen in CD4+ TCR diversity but not in CD8+ TCR diversity (p=0.0027 vs p=0.16), and the rise was most apparent among complete responders (p=0.02). The study was restricted to a single clinical trial cohort, and the causes of repertoire differences, possibly disease activity or prior therapy, were left undefined. Lower diversity was observed in patients in whom nivolumab was started less than 1 year after ASCT, and these patients were excluded from later analyses so that confounding by immune reconstitution would be avoided. Baseline TCR diversity was reported to be lower in newly diagnosed patients than in healthy donors, and even lower in relapsed/refractory patients. Trial patients achieving complete response had baseline diversity similar to newly diagnosed patients, whereas partial responders and progressors had significantly lower diversity.

Taken from the germline V gene (reference sequence), the CDR1 and CDR2 loops are LNHNV and YYDKDF. Trimming costs V 1 base and J 2 bases, and their ends lie 8 bases apart. From the cysteine up to the phenylalanine, the CDR3 has a length of 14 residues. The read is trimmed to its CDR3 DNA, 42 bases read in frame from base 1. Genomic DNA was isolated using the Qiagen DNeasy kit from unsorted PBMCs as well as from negatively selected CD4+ and CD8+ fractions. Using primers that anneal to V and J segments, immunoSEQ multiplex PCR amplified the TCR beta CDR3 regions. A synthetic immune receptor repertoire was used to minimize amplification bias, and remaining bias was computationally removed after sequencing. Under the source paper's analysis protocol: Repertoire diversity was quantified as the Shannon entropy index using custom Python scripts. Unsorted, CD4+ and CD8+ repertoires were examined separately, except in combined analyses, for which CD4+ and CD8+ sequences were merged in silico. A clone was considered expanded if an increase in frequency of at least 2-fold after treatment relative to C1D1 was found, and a pseudocount of 0.5 was applied to clones undetected at baseline. Singleton clones were defined as clones with 0 or 1 copy at C1D1, and non-singleton clones were defined as clones with 2 or more copies. By matching protein sequences in sorted samples from the same patient, clones expanded in unsorted samples were annotated as CD4+, CD8+ or unknown. Diversity changes from C1D1 to C4D1 were tested in paired samples using Wilcoxon tests. The source is immuneACCESS, and TCRdb retained only in-frame sequences with V and J called. Part of the clones is not carried over; for the studies checked, unresolved V genes explain less than half of this, and the remainder is unexplained. V and J calls and clone size are as listed in that table; D and trimming were resolved from the DNA. The table for this sample lists about 5,000 clones; 70% to 85% of them were counted only once. In total, the top ten clones hold about a tenth of the sample.

Interpreted using the paper, the time point label stands for: cycle 1 day 1 (C1D1), immediately before nivolumab initiation. All trial patients had relapsed after autologous stem cell transplantation, with cohorts A, B and C differing in prior brentuximab vedotin exposure. Using a Miltenyi CD8+ T cell isolation kit, CD8+ T cells were purified from thawed PBMCs through magnetic negative selection. The trial cohort comprised 56 patients with relapsed/refractory classical Hodgkin lymphoma whose best overall responses were complete response, partial response or progressive disease. Single-agent nivolumab was administered to trial patients in the multi-cohort phase II CheckMate 205 trial. An independent review committee assessed best overall response by applying the 2007 International Working Group response criteria. Trial PBMCs were collected just before the start of nivolumab (C1D1) and during therapy at cycle 2 day 1 and cycle 4 day 1. Peripheral blood was collected in 8 mL Vacutainer Cell Preparation Tubes, from which PBMCs were isolated by centrifugation and then cryopreserved. Purified CD4+ and CD8+ fractions were prepared only for cases where an additional PBMC sample was available. Magnetically labelled cells were depleted on LS columns in a quadroMACS separator, and the flow-through was collected as the purified fraction.

This receptor was obtained from a human donor with classical Hodgkin lymphoma. The sequence joins TRBV15 to TRBJ2-5; a confident D gene designation cannot be given. The sequenced sample was CD8+ T cells from blood, obtained at baseline. The DNA sequence is given as TGTGCCACCAGCAGAGTACCCTTGCAAGAGACCCAGTACTTC. Translation gives CATSRVPLQETQYF.